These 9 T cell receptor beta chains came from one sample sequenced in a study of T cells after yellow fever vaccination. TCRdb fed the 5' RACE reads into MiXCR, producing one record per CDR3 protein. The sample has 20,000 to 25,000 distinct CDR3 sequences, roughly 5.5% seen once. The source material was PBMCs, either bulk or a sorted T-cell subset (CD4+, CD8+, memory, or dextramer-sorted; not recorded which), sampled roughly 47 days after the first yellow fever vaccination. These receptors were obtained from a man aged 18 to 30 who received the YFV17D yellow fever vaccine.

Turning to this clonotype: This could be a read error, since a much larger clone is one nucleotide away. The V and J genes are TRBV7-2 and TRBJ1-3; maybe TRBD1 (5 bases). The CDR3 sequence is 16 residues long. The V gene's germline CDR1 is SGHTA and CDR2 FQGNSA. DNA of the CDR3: TGTGCCAGCAGCTTAGGGAGGGGAAAATCTGGAAACATCATATATTTT. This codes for CASSLGRGKSGNIIYF.

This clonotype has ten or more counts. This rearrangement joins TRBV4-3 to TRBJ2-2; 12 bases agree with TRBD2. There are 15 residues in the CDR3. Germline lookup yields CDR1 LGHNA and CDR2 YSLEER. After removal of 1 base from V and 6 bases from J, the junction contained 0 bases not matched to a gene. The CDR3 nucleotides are TGCGCCAGCAGCCAAGCTAGCGGGGGGGCCGGGGAGCTGTTTTTT. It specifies CASSQASGGAGELFF.

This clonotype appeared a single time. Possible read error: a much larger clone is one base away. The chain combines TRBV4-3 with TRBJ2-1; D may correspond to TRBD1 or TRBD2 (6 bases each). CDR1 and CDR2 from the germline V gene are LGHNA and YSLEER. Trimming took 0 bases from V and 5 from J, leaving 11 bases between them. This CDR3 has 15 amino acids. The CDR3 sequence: CASSQEDGGHNEQFF. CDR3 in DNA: TGCGCCAGCAGCCAAGAAGACGGGGGCCACAATGAGCAGTTCTTC.

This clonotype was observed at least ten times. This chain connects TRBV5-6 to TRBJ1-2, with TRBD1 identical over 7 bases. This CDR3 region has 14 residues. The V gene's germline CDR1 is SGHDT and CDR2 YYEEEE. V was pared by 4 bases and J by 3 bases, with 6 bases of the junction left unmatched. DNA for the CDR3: TGTGCCAGCAGCCGGGCAGACAGGGACTATGGCTACACCTTC. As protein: CASSRADRDYGYTF.

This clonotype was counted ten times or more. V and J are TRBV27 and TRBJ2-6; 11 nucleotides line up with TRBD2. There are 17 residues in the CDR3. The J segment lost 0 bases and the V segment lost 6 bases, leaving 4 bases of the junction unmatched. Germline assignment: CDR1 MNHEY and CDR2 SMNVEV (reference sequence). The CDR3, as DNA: TGTGCCAGCAGACTAGCGGGGGCCTTCTCTGGGGCCAACGTCCTGACTTTC. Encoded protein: CASRLAGAFSGANVLTF. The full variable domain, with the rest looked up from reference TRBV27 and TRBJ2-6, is EAQVTQNPRYLITVTGKKLTVTCSQNMNHEYMSWYRQDPGLGLRQIYYSMNVEVTDKGDVPEGYKVSRKEKRNFPLILESPSPNQTSLYFCASRLAGAFSGANVLTFGAGSRLTVL.

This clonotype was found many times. The CDR3 bases are TGTGCCAGCAGGAATTATGGGACAGGGGACAATGAGCAGTTCTTC. It yields the protein CASRNYGTGDNEQFF. The chain links TRBV25-1 to TRBJ2-1; 10 nucleotides agree with TRBD1. The CDR3 has 15 residues. CDR1 is MGHDK, CDR2 SYGVNS, per germline. The J segment lost 5 bases and the V segment lost 6 bases, leaving 7 bases of the junction unmatched.

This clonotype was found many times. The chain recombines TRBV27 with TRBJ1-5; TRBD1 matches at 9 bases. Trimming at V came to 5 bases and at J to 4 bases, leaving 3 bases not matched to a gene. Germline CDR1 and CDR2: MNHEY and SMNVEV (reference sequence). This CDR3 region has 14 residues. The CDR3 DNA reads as TGTGCCAGCAGTATCGGACAGGGGAATCAGCCCCAGCATTTT. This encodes CASSIGQGNQPQHF.

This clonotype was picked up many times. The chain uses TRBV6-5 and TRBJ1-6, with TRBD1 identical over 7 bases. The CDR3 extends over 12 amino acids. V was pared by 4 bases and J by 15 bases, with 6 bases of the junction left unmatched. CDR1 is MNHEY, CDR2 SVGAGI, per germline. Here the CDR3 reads CASSSQGSHLHF. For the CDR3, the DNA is TGTGCCAGCAGTTCACAGGGGAGTCACCTCCACTTT.

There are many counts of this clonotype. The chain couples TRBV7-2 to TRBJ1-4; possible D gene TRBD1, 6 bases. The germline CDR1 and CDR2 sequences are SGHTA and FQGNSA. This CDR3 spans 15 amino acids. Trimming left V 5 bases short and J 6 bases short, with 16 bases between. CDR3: CASSRGQTKHEKLFF. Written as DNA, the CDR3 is TGTGCCAGCAGCCGAGGACAGACTAAACATGAAAAACTGTTTTTT.